What follows are 11 T cell receptor beta chains derived from one specimen sequenced in a study of technical replicates of blood from a few donors. Sequencing used immunoSEQ multiplex PCR; TCRdb keeps in-frame clones, though not all of them. The table records around 75,000 clones, around 90% of them present only once. Specimen: T cells isolated from PBMCs. Receptor source: a human donor in good health.

The rearrangement uses TRBV6-5 and TRBJ1-1, with 7 bases identical to TRBD1. Unmatched junction bases numbered 11, after V lost 4 bases and J lost 3 bases. Germline CDR1 MNHEY, CDR2 SVGAGI. The CDR3 has 16 amino acids. In nucleotides, the CDR3 is TGTGCCAGCAGTTCATCTACAGGGGAGTGGGACACTGAAGCTTTCTTT. It specifies CASSSSTGEWDTEAFF.

The chain links TRBV7-9 to TRBJ2-5; the D gene is possibly TRBD1 (5 bases). The germline V and J ends were trimmed by 3 bases and 5 bases, with 13 bases remaining between them. The CDR3 totals 14 residues. The germline V gene encodes CDR1 SEHNR and CDR2 FQNEAQ (reference sequence). The CDR3 bases are TGTGCCAGCAGCTTTCAGGGCGGTGAGGAGACCCAGTACTTC. It codes for CASSFQGGEETQYF.

This clone was recorded a few times. This chain connects TRBV6-1 to TRBJ1-3; no firm D call. The germline CDR1 and CDR2 sequences are MNHNS and SASEGT. This CDR3 spans 15 amino acids. V lost 5 bases and J lost 2, with 13 bases in between. For the CDR3, the DNA is TGTGCCAGCAGTCACGGGTCTACCGCTGGAAACACCATATATTTT. It encodes CASSHGSTAGNTIYF.

The rearrangement links TRBV5-1 to TRBJ2-3; D unresolved. The V end lost 3 bases, the J end lost 5 bases, and 16 bases lay between the germline ends. Per the germline V gene, CDR1 is SGHRS and CDR2 is YFSETQ. The CDR3 runs 15 residues. CDR3 sequence: CASSSYLNPQDTQYF. DNA of the CDR3: TGCGCCAGCAGCTCCTATCTGAACCCCCAAGATACGCAGTATTTT.

The rearrangement uses TRBV10-3 and TRBJ2-3; a possible D gene is TRBD1 (6 bases). The CDR3 sequence is 14 residues long. V was trimmed by 4 bases and J by 1 base, leaving 9 bases between them. Germline V gives CDR1 ENHRY, CDR2 SYGVKD. CDR3 loop: CAISGTARTDTQYF. DNA for the CDR3: TGTGCCATCAGTGGGACAGCCCGCACAGATACGCAGTATTTT.

The J gene is TRBJ2-1, the V gene TRBV29-1; 15 positions agree with TRBD2. Germline V gene data show CDR1 as SQVTM and CDR2 as ANQGSEA. The junction had 7 bases not matched to a gene; V was cut back by 5 bases and J by 5 bases. This CDR3 contains 16 residues. This CDR3 reads CSVRTSGGARNNEQFF. In DNA, the CDR3 is TGCAGCGTTCGGACTAGCGGGGGGGCTAGGAACAATGAGCAGTTCTTC.

This sequence joins TRBV7-9 and TRBJ2-1, with 9 bases aligning to TRBD2. The junction had 13 bases not matched to a gene; V was cut back by 6 bases and J by 7 bases. The CDR3 has 16 residues. The V gene's germline CDR1 is SEHNR and CDR2 FQNEAQ (reference sequence). The CDR3 DNA follows: TGTGCCAGCAGTCCCAGCGGGAGGCTTTTACGGAATGAGCAGTTCTTC. Protein: CASSPSGRLLRNEQFF.

The chain couples TRBV28 to TRBJ1-1, with D possibly being TRBD1 (6 bases). Germline V gene lookup returns CDR1 MDHEN and CDR2 SYDVKM. There are 15 residues in the CDR3. V was trimmed by 11 bases and J by 3 bases, leaving 22 bases between them. The CDR3 DNA reads as TGTGCCGTAACCCCACAGGGACGGGGTTACACTGAAGCTTTCTTT. Translation gives CAVTPQGRGYTEAFF.

The J gene is TRBJ2-1, the V gene TRBV11-2; 11 bases align to TRBD1. The CDR3 contains 14 residues. V was clipped by 5 bases and J by 7 bases; unmatched bases: 4. Looked up from germline, CDR1 is SGHAT and CDR2 is FQNNGV. Here the CDR3 reads CASSTGTGGNEQFF. In DNA form, the CDR3 reads TGTGCCAGCAGCACCGGGACAGGGGGAAATGAGCAGTTCTTC.

This chain links TRBV27 with TRBJ2-3; possible D gene TRBD2, 7 bases. The germline gives CDR1 MNHEY, CDR2 SMNVEV (reference sequence). V lost 1 base and J 3 bases, leaving 17 bases between the germline ends. The CDR3 sequence is 17 residues long. In nucleotides, the CDR3 is TGTGCCAGCAGTTTATTACTCCCGGGGGGCTCTACAGATACGCAGTATTTT. Its protein product is CASSLLLPGGSTDTQYF.

The rearrangement uses TRBV18 and TRBJ1-4, with 12 bases fitting TRBD1. Germline CDR1 KGHSH, CDR2 LQKENI. CDR3 length equals 17 residues. V was clipped by 3 bases and J by 8 bases; unmatched bases: 10. CDR3 coding DNA: TGTGCCAGCTCACCCGGGACAGGGGGCCTTGGAGGGGAAAAACTGTTTTTT. It specifies CASSPGTGGLGGEKLFF.